These 20 T cell receptor beta chains share one sample of origin, sequenced in a study of cytomegalovirus exposure and HLA in healthy donors. Measured with immunoSEQ multiplex PCR; TCRdb has only the in-frame clones, and not every one. The table lists 200,000 or so clones, over 75% of them singletons. Sequenced: PBMCs. The receptors derive from a woman in her late teens or twenties in good health and CMV-seropositive.

The chain uses TRBV4-1 and TRBJ1-2; D perhaps matches TRBD1 (5 bases). The CDR3 has 15 residues. The germline CDR1 and CDR2 sequences are MGHRA and YSYEKL. V was shortened by 0 bases and J by 4 bases, with 12 bases between the two germline ends. In nucleotides, the CDR3 is TGCGCCAGCAGCCAAGAGAAAGGCACAGGCTATGGCTACACCTTC. Amino acids: CASSQEKGTGYGYTF.

The CDR3 DNA reads as TGTGCCAGCTCACGACTAGCGGAAGACTACGAGCAGTACTTC. Amino acids: CASSRLAEDYEQYF. The rearrangement joins TRBV18 to TRBJ2-7; 9 bases are shared with TRBD2. CDR3 length: 14 amino acids. V lost 4 bases, J lost 3 bases, and 4 bases stayed unmatched. Germline V gives CDR1 KGHSH, CDR2 LQKENI.

The chain has TRBV5-1 and TRBJ2-2; no definite D call. Trimming removed 0 bases from V and 8 bases from J, with 5 bases in between. The CDR3 spans 12 residues. CDR1 is SGHRS, CDR2 YFSETQ, per germline. The CDR3, as DNA: TGCGCCAGCAGCTTGGTCATTGGGGAGCTGTTTTTT. Amino acid sequence: CASSLVIGELFF.

The genes are TRBV6-1 and TRBJ1-2, with a possible D match to TRBD1 (6 bases). Between the trimmed V and J ends, which lost 9 bases and 1 base, there was a span of 9 bases. CDR1 is MNHNS and CDR2 is SASEGT in the germline V gene. This CDR3 spans 12 amino acids. The CDR3 loop is CASRQVNYGYTF. The CDR3 DNA follows: TGTGCCAGTAGACAGGTTAACTATGGCTACACCTTC.

J is TRBJ2-1 and V is TRBV27; weak D call: TRBD1 (6 bases). CDR3 size: 15 residues. Trimming took 1 base from V and 6 from J, leaving 13 bases between them. CDR1 is MNHEY and CDR2 is SMNVEV in the germline V gene (reference sequence). The CDR3 DNA is TGTGCCAGCAGTTTATGGGTGGGACAACTCAATGAGCAGTTCTTC. Protein sequence: CASSLWVGQLNEQFF.

The DNA for the CDR3 is TGTGCCAGCAGCCCCGGACAGGGATATGGAAAACTGTTTTTT. Protein: CASSPGQGYGKLFF. The chain recombines TRBV7-8 with TRBJ1-4; TRBD1 matches at 8 bases. CDR1 and CDR2 (germline): SGHVS, FQNEAQ. After removal of 5 bases from V and 10 bases from J, the junction contained 9 bases not matched to a gene. The CDR3 length is 14 residues.

This clone was counted once. This chain uses TRBV19 with TRBJ2-1; D call uncertain. V was cut by 6 bases and J by 7 bases, with 13 bases left in between. The germline V gene has CDR1 LNHDA and CDR2 SQIVND (reference sequence). This CDR3 comprises 13 residues. The CDR3 protein is CASSPLSDNEQFF. The CDR3 DNA is TGTGCCAGTAGCCCACTATCAGATAATGAGCAGTTCTTC.

The chain is built from TRBV30 and TRBJ1-4, with a weak D call TRBD1 (5 bases). The CDR3 spans 15 residues. The V gene lost 0 bases and the J gene lost 8 bases, with 16 bases spanning the gap. The V gene's germline CDR1 is GTSNPN and CDR2 SVGIG (reference sequence). This chain's CDR3 is CAWSVGLTGREKLFF. In DNA form, the CDR3 reads TGTGCCTGGAGTGTGGGACTGACCGGTCGGGAAAAACTGTTTTTT. Supplemented by reference TRBV30 and TRBJ1-4, the full variable domain reads SQTIHQWPATLVQPVGSPLSLECTVEGTSNPNLYWYRQAAGRGLQLLFYSVGIGQISSEVPQNLSASRPQDRQFILSSKKLLLSDSGFYLCAWSVGLTGREKLFFGSGTQLSVL.

The J gene is TRBJ1-4, the V gene TRBV5-1; a weak D match, TRBD1 (6 bases). CDR1 is SGHRS, CDR2 YFSETQ, per germline. V was pared by 4 bases and J by 0 bases, with 10 bases between. This CDR3 has 15 amino acids. The CDR3 spells CASSPGHATNEKLFF. In DNA, the CDR3 is TGCGCCAGCAGCCCGGGACACGCAACTAATGAAAAACTGTTTTTT.

This chain joins TRBV28 and TRBJ2-7; 12 positions agree with TRBD2. Per the germline V gene, CDR1 is MDHEN and CDR2 is SYDVKM. Trimming cost V 3 bases and J 1 base; bases outside gene matches: 4. This CDR3 contains 16 residues. Here the CDR3 reads CASSFPGLAGSYEQYF. Written as DNA, the CDR3 is TGTGCCAGCAGTTTCCCCGGACTAGCGGGATCCTACGAGCAGTACTTC.

This clone was counted a single time. V usage is TRBV5-5 and J usage is TRBJ1-5, with D possibly TRBD1 on 5 matching bases. The CDR3 has 13 residues. Germline V CDR1 and CDR2: SGHKS, YYEKEE (reference sequence). V shed 0 bases and J shed 6 bases, with 7 bases lying between them. The CDR3 coding sequence is TGTGCCAGCAGCTTGGTGGGGGGTCAGCCCCAGCATTTT. Translating it yields CASSLVGGQPQHF.

The J gene is TRBJ1-1, the V gene TRBV28; perhaps TRBD1 as D (5 bases). Germline V gene data show CDR1 as MDHEN and CDR2 as SYDVKM. The V and J ends lost 3 bases and 7 bases respectively, with 18 bases between them. The CDR3 extends over 15 amino acids. DNA for the CDR3: TGTGCCAGCAGTTTGCCTTGGGGGACTAAAAATGAAGCTTTCTTT. This codes for CASSLPWGTKNEAFF.

V gene TRBV28 combines with J gene TRBJ1-2; TRBD1 matches 12 bases. Germline assignment: CDR1 MDHEN and CDR2 SYDVKM. V was pared by 5 bases and J by 3 bases, with 4 bases of the junction left unmatched. The CDR3 runs 15 residues. CDR3 in DNA: TGTGCCAGCAGTCGGGACAGGGGGCTTGACTATGGCTACACCTTC. Translating gives CASSRDRGLDYGYTF.

The gene calls are TRBV5-1 and TRBJ2-4; 7 positions match TRBD1. The trim removed 4 bases at V and 8 bases at J, leaving 12 bases unmatched. The CDR3 sequence is 15 residues long. Looked up from germline, CDR1 is SGHRS and CDR2 is YFSETQ. The CDR3 region has the DNA TGCGCCAGCAGCACAAACACAGGGGCAGGGGACATTCAGTACTTC. It specifies CASSTNTGAGDIQYF.

V usage is TRBV7-9 and J usage is TRBJ1-1, with D perhaps TRBD1 (5 bases). The CDR3 is 14 amino acids. V lost 0 bases and J 8 bases, leaving 13 bases between the germline ends. CDR1 is SEHNR, CDR2 FQNEAQ, per germline (reference sequence). The CDR3 nucleotides read TGTGCCAGCAGCTTAGCGTTCGGGGGAGCCGAAGCTTTCTTT. Its translation: CASSLAFGGAEAFF.

The V and J genes are TRBV9 and TRBJ2-2, with TRBD1 matching 7 bases. Per germline, CDR1 SGDLS and CDR2 YYNGEE. The CDR3 extends over 13 amino acids. V gave up 2 bases and J gave up 7 bases; unmatched junction bases: 2. For the CDR3, the DNA is TGTGCCAGCAGCGTCCGACAGGGCGGGGAGCTGTTTTTT. Translated, it gives CASSVRQGGELFF.

J is TRBJ1-5 and V is TRBV7-2, with a weak D call TRBD1 (6 bases). The V gene's germline CDR1 is SGHTA and CDR2 FQGNSA. The CDR3 is 14 amino acids. Trimming took off 3 bases at V and 6 bases at J, with 12 bases between the two ends. The CDR3 sequence is CASSFSGDGQPQHF. The CDR3 DNA reads TGTGCCAGCAGCTTCTCAGGGGACGGTCAGCCCCAGCATTTT.

This CDR3 reads CASSLPAVALNTEAFF. CDR3 DNA: TGCGCCAGCAGCTTGCCGGCAGTAGCCCTGAACACTGAAGCTTTCTTT. V gene TRBV5-1 combines with J gene TRBJ1-1, with D uncertain. The CDR3 runs to 16 residues. V was shortened by 1 base and J by 0 bases, with 13 bases between the two germline ends. Germline V gene data show CDR1 as SGHRS and CDR2 as YFSETQ.

This chain links TRBV7-8 with TRBJ1-2, with D perhaps matching TRBD1 (5 bases). Germline lookup yields CDR1 SGHVS and CDR2 FQNEAQ. The CDR3 loop spans 14 amino acids. V was clipped by 5 bases and J by 1 base, with 11 bases between them. This CDR3 is CASSARTINYGYTF. DNA of the CDR3: TGTGCCAGCAGCGCCAGGACAATTAACTATGGCTACACCTTC.

This clone was counted a single time. The rearrangement uses TRBV29-1 and TRBJ2-2, with 8 bases that match TRBD2. The CDR3 sequence is 14 residues long. The germline V gene has CDR1 SQVTM and CDR2 ANQGSEA. Trimming at V came to 4 bases and at J to 0 bases, leaving 1 base not matched to a gene. CDR3: CSVGLASNTGELFF. CDR3 DNA sequence: TGCAGCGTTGGACTAGCGTCGAACACCGGGGAGCTGTTTTTT.